This entry is about one TCR beta chain. Its specificity is not known. The CDR3 contains 16 residues. Germline CDR1 and CDR2: MNHEY and SMNVEV (reference sequence). V shed 5 bases and J shed 1 base, with 17 bases lying between them. The treatment is: some 20 received Ad26.COV2.S at low or high dose, single or two shots; 5 received placebo; per-sample allocation not given. Sampling took place 63 days after the first vaccine or placebo injection. Assay used: immunoSEQ multiplex PCR; TCRdb lists only in-frame clones, some missing. The data show about 420,000 clones, with 88% seen just once and around 3.6% held by the top ten. The data derive from a study of Ad26.COV2.S vaccination and SARS-CoV-2 variants. Study in general: COV1001, an Ad26.COV2.S trial, supplied this vaccine-arm donor. The vaccine Ad26.COV2.S was put into the muscle once, or twice with 56 days between. Study-wide results and caveats: Responses of T cells in total may have been underestimated by the TCR breadth and depth analyses.

The chain employs TRBV27 and TRBJ1-1; D gene ambiguous. The sequence was obtained from a person between 18 and 65 years old who received the Ad26.COV2.S COVID-19 vaccine or a placebo. This specimen consisted of peripheral blood, obtained in a trial of Ad26.COV2.S vaccine versus placebo. The CDR3 loop reads CASSPAVGMGNTEAFF. CDR3 DNA sequence: TGTGCCAGCAGTCCAGCGGTGGGAATGGGGAACACTGAAGCTTTCTTT.